This TCR beta chain was captured in a study of a mutant IDH1 vaccine in newly diagnosed glioma. Study-wide background: Treated patients showed a male proportion of approximately 60%, a female proportion of around 40%, and a mean age of 40.4 years. In the visit schedule, V12 fell in week 35, while V13 fell in week 47.

V was shortened by 6 bases and J by 0 bases, with 4 bases between the two germline ends. This CDR3 has 12 residues. Per the germline V gene, CDR1 is MNHNS and CDR2 is SASEGT. Concerning this clone itself: Its antigen is not identified.

Here immunoSEQ multiplex PCR was the method, and the copy in TCRdb shows in-frame clones only, minus some. The sample contains about 64,000 clones, 74% of which appear only once. As for time point: week 35, safety follow-up. Every vaccination contained 300 ug of the mutant IDH1 20-mer peptide and was paired with topical imiquimod. This specimen was PBMCs, taken from a glioma patient whose treatment included an IDH1 peptide vaccine. The sequence was obtained from a man in his fifties with glioma. The J gene is TRBJ2-3, the V gene TRBV6-1; no definite D call. The CDR3 is CASRSSTDTQYF. CDR3 sequence (DNA): TGTGCCAGCAGATCTAGCACAGATACGCAGTATTTT.